The sequence of this T cell receptor (beta chain) was determined in a study of T-cell reconstitution after alpha-beta-depleted transplantation in children. Unique molecular identifiers were incorporated when the TCRbeta library was constructed. TCRdb used MiXCR to reprocess the PCR reads, holding one entry per CDR3 protein. Here the sample spans hundreds of thousands of distinct CDR3 sequences, about 15% being singletons. The V segment lost 4 bases and the J segment 2 bases; nucleotides outside the gene matches: 7. This CDR3 is 15 amino acids long. CDR1 SQVTM and CDR2 ANQGSEA come from the germline V gene. This clonotype was counted at least ten times.

The TCR comes from a human donor who donated a stem cell graft to a child with acute myeloid leukemia. The source material was PBMCs from the stem cell graft donor, sampled from the stem cell graft. V is TRBV29-1 and J is TRBJ2-1; TRBD1 agrees at 8 bases. CDR3 nucleotide sequence: TGCAGCGTTGCCGGGACAGGAGATCCCTACAATGAGCAGTTCTTC. This translates into CSVAGTGDPYNEQFF.